A selection of T cell receptor beta chains follows, all from one sample in a study of blood T cell repertoires in COVID-19. Clones were sequenced by immunoSEQ multiplex PCR, and TCRdb holds only the in-frame ones, with some missing. The sample has about 260,000 clones, approximately 82% seen once. Source material: peripheral blood. Receptors were obtained from a woman older than 75 with acute or convalescent COVID-19. Each CDR3 is given without its conserved first and last residue.

15 | TRBV18 | ASSPRQGADTTDTQY
9 | TRBV6-2/TRBV6-3 | ASSRQDGYT
13 | TRBV7-2 | ASSLVAGSTYEQY
13 | TRBV2 | ASRRQTAGNQPQH
13 | TRBV7-9 | ASTRAGVNQETQY
15 | TRBV19 | ASSLPGLGKAKNIQY
15 | TRBV9 | ASSVGVSGGARETQY
14 | TRBV10-2 | ASSDSGGGDTDTQY
15 | TRBV4-3 | ASSQDWGFSGIYEQY
12 | TRBV28 | ASNTGLAGGEQY
11 | TRBV5-4 | ASSLQGGTEAF
15 | TRBV19 | ASSIAQGKRTGNTIY
12 | TRBV19 | ASSSALQGGEQY
12 | TRBV18 | ASSEQGLNEKLF
14 | TRBV7-2 | ASSPPGQADGNTIY